This T cell receptor beta chain was obtained from a study of post-analysis software for immune sequencing data. At the level of the study: The study covered relapsing-remitting, secondary progressive and progressive-relapsing courses of multiple sclerosis. Notes on the study in general: Multiple sclerosis patients showed significantly lower normalized Chao1 diversity than controls did. Those samples that were prepared in the same batch co-clustered strongly by F measure.

Unique molecular identifiers were present in the TCR beta cDNA libraries. Input populations of about 0.95 to 10 million T cells gave rise to around 480,000 cDNA molecules. Using its own MiXCR run on the PCR reads, TCRdb lists one record per CDR3 protein. The table has some 690,000 distinct CDR3 sequences, 59% seen once; the top ten hold roughly 12%. Note on this clonotype: Its specificity is unknown.

The source material was blood. This sequence was found in a girl aged 2-9 years with multiple sclerosis.

The CDR3 DNA reads TGCAGCGTTGATGGGGCTAGCGGGGGGGATCCTAGCACAGATACGCAGTATTTT. Translated: CSVDGASGGDPSTDTQYF. This chain connects TRBV29-1 to TRBJ2-3, with 12 nucleotides matching TRBD2. CDR1 SQVTM and CDR2 ANQGSEA come from the germline V gene. V dropped 3 bases and J dropped 0; count of bases not matched to a gene: 10. This CDR3 has 18 residues.